These 12 T cell receptor beta chains share one sample of origin, sequenced in a study of response to subunit inactivated influenza vaccine (dated by TCRdb to 2016 to 2019). The library was prepared using RT-PCR. Instrument used: Illumina HiSeq 2500. Through fastp at Q25 and MiXCR, TCRdb rebuilt clones from the public reads, retaining in-frame beta chains. Every distinct CDR3 protein forms one entry, paired with its most common genes and DNA. This sample holds over 800,000 distinct CDR3 sequences; approximately 22% were observed only once. The top ten constitute around 9.6% of the sample. The material sequenced was PBMCs from blood, taken around 5 days after vaccination. These TCRs come from a man aged 45-65 years who received an inactivated influenza vaccine. Donor details come from another sample of the same person, matched by shared clones.

In its sample, this clonotype was seen a few times. V gene TRBV28 combines with J gene TRBJ2-5; weak D call: TRBD2 (6 bases). Germline V gives CDR1 MDHEN, CDR2 SYDVKM. CDR3 length: 17 amino acids. V lost 5 bases and J lost 4, with 23 bases in between. The DNA for the CDR3 is TGTGCCAGCAGTAACCCCTATAGCGGCCCCATGGGAGAGACCCAGTACTTC. This gives the protein CASSNPYSGPMGETQYF.

The CDR3 is CASSDQTGTLGAGRYF. In nucleotides, the CDR3 is TGTGCCAGCAGTGATCAGACCGGGACTCTGGGAGCCGGTCGGTATTTT. The rearrangement links TRBV25-1 to TRBJ2-3, with D possibly TRBD2 on 6 matching bases. The CDR3 runs 16 residues. Germline CDR1 reads MGHDK; CDR2 reads SYGVNS. The V and J ends lost 3 bases and 14 bases respectively, with 27 bases between them.

The gene calls are TRBV20-1 and TRBJ2-2; 9 nucleotides line up with TRBD2. Losses at the gene ends were 1 base for V and 7 bases for J; bases not matched to a gene: 7. Germline-derived CDR1 and CDR2 are DFQATT and SNEGSKA (reference sequence). CDR3 length: 15 amino acids. The chain's CDR3 is CSARVPGLADGELFF. In DNA, the CDR3 is TGCAGTGCTAGAGTCCCGGGACTAGCAGACGGGGAGCTGTTTTTT.

This clonotype was counted many times. The chain couples TRBV12-3 or TRBV12-4 to TRBJ2-1; 13 bases map to TRBD2. After removal of 3 bases from V and 10 bases from J, the junction contained 6 bases not matched to a gene. CDR3 size: 15 residues. The CDR3 sequence: CASSFSGLAGWEQFF. CDR3 bases: TGTGCCAGCAGTTTTTCGGGACTAGCGGGATGGGAGCAGTTCTTC.

At least ten counts were recorded for this clonotype. CDR3: CAISESGRGDGGELFF. The CDR3 bases are TGTGCCATCAGTGAGTCGGGACGGGGAGATGGCGGGGAGCTGTTTTTT. The chain carries TRBV10-3 and TRBJ2-2; D assignment may be TRBD1 or TRBD2 (5 bases each). Germline CDR1 reads ENHRY; CDR2 reads SYGVKD. Trimming shortened V by 0 bases and J by 7 bases, and 15 bases separated the two germline ends. The CDR3 covers 16 residues.

The chain combines TRBV6-2 or TRBV6-3 with TRBJ2-7; no clear D. Trimming removed 2 bases at V and 4 bases at J, with 21 bases between. The CDR3 has 17 residues. Germline V CDR1 and CDR2: MNHEY, SVGEGT. In nucleotides, the CDR3 is TGTGCCAGCAGTTACCCTTCGGTATCCCAGATAAAATACGAGCAGTACTTC. Its translation is CASSYPSVSQIKYEQYF.

This clonotype was observed a handful of times. The V gene is TRBV19, the J gene TRBJ2-7; D is unresolved. This CDR3 has 13 amino acids. Germline lookup yields CDR1 LNHDA and CDR2 SQIVND (reference sequence). Trimming stripped 6 bases from V and 2 bases from J, with 11 bases between. CDR3 region: CASSPGYTYEQYF. CDR3 nucleotide sequence: TGTGCCAGTAGCCCGGGCTACACCTACGAGCAGTACTTC.

This chain uses TRBV11-1 with TRBJ2-3; D is unresolved. The CDR3 spans 15 residues. Germline CDR1 and CDR2: SGHAT and FQDESV (reference sequence). V lost 1 base and J 2 bases, leaving 10 bases between the germline ends. CDR3 DNA: TGTGCCAGCAGCTTAGAGGGCCCGACCACAGATACGCAGTATTTT. Its translation: CASSLEGPTTDTQYF.

A few counts support this clonotype. The chain couples TRBV5-1 to TRBJ2-3; 10 bases are a match to TRBD2. V gave up 1 base and J gave up 1 base; unmatched junction bases: 12. Germline V CDR1 and CDR2: SGHRS, YFSETQ. This CDR3 contains 19 residues. CDR3 in DNA: TGCGCCAGCAGCTTGATCGAGAGCGGGGGGGCCGTGGGCACAGATACGCAGTATTTT. Its translation: CASSLIESGGAVGTDTQYF.

This sequence joins TRBV5-1 and TRBJ2-7; 12 nucleotides match TRBD2. The germline V gene has CDR1 SGHRS and CDR2 YFSETQ. Unmatched junction bases numbered 9, after V lost 4 bases and J lost 7 bases. This CDR3 spans 15 amino acids. The CDR3 DNA is TGCGCCAGCAGCCTATCTAGCGGGAGGGCGGGGGAGCAGTACTTC. Translating gives CASSLSSGRAGEQYF.

This clonotype was counted between two and nine times. This chain uses TRBV4-2 with TRBJ2-5; 13 bases agree with TRBD2. Germline V lookup: CDR1 LGHNA, CDR2 YNFKEQ. Trimming took 4 bases from V and 4 from J; bases not matched to a gene: 18. This CDR3 is built from 20 residues. In DNA form, the CDR3 reads TGTGCCAGCAGCCCCCATGGGACTAGCGGGACCCAGGGGGGTGTAGAGACCCAGTACTTC. Translation gives CASSPHGTSGTQGGVETQYF.

There are a few counts of this clonotype. V gene TRBV7-2 combines with J gene TRBJ2-1; D is ambiguous. The germline V gene encodes CDR1 SGHTA and CDR2 FQGNSA. The CDR3 has 14 residues. The V gene lost 5 bases and the J gene lost 5 bases, with 13 bases spanning the gap. The CDR3 region has the DNA TGTGCCAGCAGCCCAGGTAGACGGGACAATGAGCAGTTCTTC. It encodes CASSPGRRDNEQFF.